The 23 T cell receptor beta chains presented below share a single source sample, sequenced in a study of blood T cell repertoires in COVID-19. TCRdb's copy holds only in-frame clones and misses some; the assay was immunoSEQ multiplex PCR. This table holds under 150,000 clones, about nine tenths found once. Sequencing used peripheral blood. These receptors all stem from a man in his fifties or sixties with COVID-19, enrolled during active disease.

The chain employs TRBV7-9 and TRBJ2-7; a weak D match, TRBD2 (6 bases). The V gene lost 5 bases and the J gene lost 2 bases, with 19 bases spanning the gap. Germline assignment: CDR1 SEHNR and CDR2 FQNEAQ (reference sequence). There are 16 residues in the CDR3. The CDR3 region is CASSHISWDSTYEQYF. The CDR3 DNA is TGTGCCAGCAGCCATATCTCGTGGGACTCAACCTACGAGCAGTACTTC.

J is TRBJ2-5 and V is TRBV28, with TRBD2 matching 9 bases. From germline, CDR1 is MDHEN and CDR2 SYDVKM. The CDR3 is 18 amino acids. The junction had 11 bases not matched to a gene; V was cut back by 3 bases and J by 0 bases. The CDR3 DNA reads as TGTGCCAGCAGTTTCGGGGGAATGCCTAGCGGGAACCAAGAGACCCAGTACTTC. Encoded protein: CASSFGGMPSGNQETQYF.

This clone was detected a few times. The CDR3 DNA reads as TGTGCCAGCAGCCAAGATTCGAGTCACGGGACTAGCGAATTTCCCGTCGGGAATGAGCAGTTCTTC. Residues: CASSQDSSHGTSEFPVGNEQFF. The chain couples TRBV3-1 (or the pseudogene TRBV3-2) to TRBJ2-1; 10 bases are a match to TRBD2. CDR1 LGHDT and CDR2 YNNKEL come from the germline V gene (reference sequence). V dropped 0 bases and J dropped 7; count of bases not matched to a gene: 24. This CDR3 is built from 22 residues.

The V gene is TRBV28, the J gene TRBJ2-7, with TRBD2 matching 9 bases. The ends lost 3 bases at V and 3 bases at J; junction bases unmatched: 3. This CDR3 is built from 14 residues. CDR1 MDHEN and CDR2 SYDVKM come from the germline V gene. CDR3: CASSFSGGLYEQYF. CDR3 DNA sequence: TGTGCCAGCAGTTTTAGCGGGGGACTCTACGAGCAGTACTTC. The complete variable domain, with remaining parts taken from reference TRBV28 and TRBJ2-7, reads DVKVTQSSRYLVKRTGEKVFLECVQDMDHENMFWYRQDPGLGLRLIYFSYDVKMKEKGDIPEGYSVSREKKERFSLILESASTNQTSMYLCASSFSGGLYEQYFGPGTRLTVT.

CDR3 residues: CASQRELGEQYF. The CDR3 DNA is TGTGCCAGTCAGCGGGAGTTAGGCGAGCAGTACTTC. The rearrangement uses TRBV3-1 (or the pseudogene TRBV3-2) and TRBJ2-7; 8 bases are shared with TRBD2. Germline lookup yields CDR1 LGHDT and CDR2 YNNKEL (reference sequence). The CDR3 covers 12 residues. Trimming took 9 bases from V and 6 from J; bases not matched to a gene: 7.

The genes are TRBV5-4 and TRBJ2-7, with 7 nucleotides matching TRBD2. With V trimmed by 3 bases and J by 0 bases, 6 bases remained unmatched. Germline V gives CDR1 SGHNT, CDR2 YYREEE (reference sequence). The CDR3 totals 15 residues. The DNA of the CDR3 is TGTGCCAGCAGCTCACCCAGCGGGGCCTCCTACGAGCAGTACTTC. Encoded protein: CASSSPSGASYEQYF.

CDR3 protein: CASSYSGDYEQYF. The CDR3 DNA sequence: TGTGCCAGCAGCTACTCAGGGGACTACGAGCAGTACTTC. V usage is TRBV7-2 and J usage is TRBJ2-7; TRBD1 is a possible D gene (6 bases). The CDR3 loop spans 13 amino acids. V was shortened by 4 bases and J by 3 bases, with 10 bases between the two germline ends. Germline lookup yields CDR1 SGHTA and CDR2 FQGNSA.

J is TRBJ1-2 and V is TRBV28; a possible D gene is TRBD1 (6 bases). V lost 5 bases and J 5 bases, leaving 18 bases between the germline ends. The CDR3 sequence is 15 residues long. The germline CDR1 and CDR2 sequences are MDHEN and SYDVKM. CDR3 DNA: TGTGCCAGCAGTCTCCCGGCAGGGGCGCCTTATGGCTACACCTTC. As protein: CASSLPAGAPYGYTF.

This clone was detected only once. The V gene is TRBV11-3, the J gene TRBJ2-5; D perhaps matches TRBD2 (5 bases). This CDR3 comprises 15 residues. The V gene lost 5 bases and the J gene lost 1 base, with 14 bases spanning the gap. Germline V lookup: CDR1 SGHNT, CDR2 YENEEA. The CDR3 spells CASSLKEVAQETQYF. CDR3 sequence (DNA): TGTGCCAGCAGCCTAAAGGAGGTAGCCCAAGAGACCCAGTACTTC.

J is TRBJ2-1 and V is TRBV28, with TRBD2 identical over 8 bases. This CDR3 contains 17 residues. Germline CDR1 MDHEN, CDR2 SYDVKM. The ends lost 8 bases at V and 12 bases at J; junction bases unmatched: 24. The CDR3 loop reads CASQDGAKAGEWGWQFF. The CDR3 DNA is TGTGCCAGCCAGGATGGGGCAAAAGCGGGAGAATGGGGTTGGCAGTTCTTC.

The J gene is TRBJ2-1, the V gene TRBV19; 7 bases are a match to TRBD1. The CDR3 covers 17 residues. Germline CDR1 is LNHDA and CDR2 is SQIVND (reference sequence). V lost 5 bases and J lost 4; bases outside the gene matches: 14. The CDR3 DNA is TGTGCCAGTAGTCTCTACCGGGACAGTATTTCTTACAATGAGCAGTTCTTC. Amino acids: CASSLYRDSISYNEQFF.

This chain's CDR3 is CASSQDPGGGYEQYF. In DNA, the CDR3 is TGTGCCAGCAGCCAAGATCCCGGGGGGGGCTACGAGCAGTACTTC. This sequence joins TRBV3-1 (or the pseudogene TRBV3-2) and TRBJ2-7; 8 nucleotides agree with TRBD2. The V and J ends lost 0 bases and 3 bases, in that order; junction bases with no gene match: 4. The CDR3 consists of 15 residues. Germline loops: CDR1 LGHDT, CDR2 YNNKEL (reference sequence).

The V and J genes are TRBV27 and TRBJ2-7, with TRBD1 identical over 7 bases. The CDR3 is made up of 14 amino acids. J gave up 2 bases and V 11 bases, and 12 bases lay outside the gene matches. Germline CDR1 reads MNHEY; CDR2 reads SMNVEV (reference sequence). CDR3 residues: CASRGTVGTYEQYF. The CDR3 DNA reads as TGTGCCTCCAGGGGGACGGTAGGTACCTACGAGCAGTACTTC.

The V call is TRBV6-5, the J call TRBJ2-5; possible D gene TRBD1, 6 bases. The V end lost 6 bases, the J end lost 6 bases, and 17 bases lay between the germline ends. The CDR3 runs to 14 residues. CDR1 and CDR2 (germline): MNHEY, SVGAGI. The CDR3 here is CASRGSDRLQTQYF. The CDR3 DNA reads as TGTGCCAGCAGGGGGTCCGACAGGCTACAGACCCAGTACTTC.

V usage is TRBV29-1 and J usage is TRBJ2-2; D perhaps matches TRBD1 (5 bases). This CDR3 is built from 15 residues. The germline V gene encodes CDR1 SQVTM and CDR2 ANQGSEA. V dropped 3 bases and J dropped 4 bases, with 15 bases sitting between them. CDR3 loop: CSVEFSGKFTGELFF. CDR3 bases: TGCAGCGTTGAGTTTTCAGGGAAATTCACCGGGGAGCTGTTTTTT.

CDR3 sequence (DNA): TGTGCCAGCAAAGGAGGCCTACCGCAGCGAGAAGAGGGCACCGGGGAGCTGTTTTTT. Translating gives CASKGGLPQREEGTGELFF. The chain employs TRBV3-1 (or the pseudogene TRBV3-2) and TRBJ2-2, with a possible D match to TRBD2 (5 bases). The CDR3 consists of 19 residues. V gave up 7 bases and J gave up 4 bases, with 28 bases separating them. Germline V gene sequence: CDR1 LGHDT, CDR2 YNNKEL (reference sequence).

The chain combines TRBV7-3 with TRBJ1-2; D is possibly TRBD1 (5 bases). The CDR3 consists of 13 residues. Per germline, CDR1 SGHTA and CDR2 FQGTGA. Trimming shortened V by 5 bases and J by 6 bases, and 13 bases separated the two germline ends. CDR3 loop: CASSTGGGDGYTF. As DNA, the CDR3 is TGTGCCAGCAGCACGGGGGGAGGAGATGGCTACACCTTC. The complete variable domain, with remaining parts taken from reference TRBV7-3 and TRBJ1-2, reads GAGVSQTPSNKVTEKGKYVELRCDPISGHTALYWYRQSLGQGPEFLIYFQGTGAADDSGLPNDRFFAVRPEGSVSTLKIQRTERGDSAVYLCASSTGGGDGYTFGSGTRLTVV.

This clone turned up a few times. The V and J genes are TRBV11-3 and TRBJ2-1, with 8 bases matching TRBD2. The CDR3 totals 14 residues. Germline CDR1 is SGHNT and CDR2 is YENEEA. Trimming cost V 5 bases and J 12 bases; bases outside gene matches: 12. The CDR3 coding sequence is TGTGCCAGCAGCCCCGTGACTAGCGACTCTGGGCAGTTCTTC. It encodes CASSPVTSDSGQFF.

The chain employs TRBV10-1 and TRBJ2-2; no firm D call. CDR1 is WNHNN, CDR2 SYGVQD, per germline (reference sequence). V gave up 2 bases and J gave up 4 bases, with 5 bases separating them. The CDR3 totals 13 residues. The CDR3 DNA follows: TGCGCCAGCAGTGAGACTTCCACCGGGGAGCTGTTTTTT. Protein: CASSETSTGELFF.

The chain joins TRBV19 to TRBJ2-1, with a weak D call TRBD1 (6 bases). The V end lost 5 bases, the J end lost 5 bases, and 10 bases lay between the germline ends. From germline, CDR1 is LNHDA and CDR2 SQIVND (reference sequence). The CDR3 has 13 residues. CDR3 nucleotide sequence: TGTGCCAGTAGTGTCGACAGGAACAATGAGCAGTTCTTC. This encodes CASSVDRNNEQFF.

The V gene is TRBV25-1, the J gene TRBJ2-1; D may be TRBD2 (5 bases). The CDR3 is 14 amino acids. With 3 bases removed from V and 3 bases from J, the gap between germline ends came to 9 bases. Germline loops: CDR1 MGHDK, CDR2 SYGVNS. The CDR3, as DNA: TGTGCCAGCAGTGATATTACTAGCTACAATGAGCAGTTCTTC. Amino acid sequence: CASSDITSYNEQFF. Together with reference TRBV25-1 and TRBJ2-1, the CDR3 gives the full variable domain: EADIYQTPRYLVIGTGKKITLECSQTMGHDKMYWYQQDPGMELHLIHYSYGVNSTEKGDLSSESTVSRIRTEHFPLTLESARPSHTSQYLCASSDITSYNEQFFGPGTRLTVL.

This chain connects TRBV2 to TRBJ1-1, with a weak D call TRBD1 (5 bases). The V end lost 6 bases, the J end lost 10 bases, and 24 bases lay between the germline ends. This CDR3 is built from 15 residues. Germline V lookup: CDR1 SNHLY, CDR2 FYNNEI. The CDR3 sequence is CASRTPGRSRRGAFF. The CDR3 DNA reads as TGTGCCAGCAGAACGCCGGGCCGATCTAGGAGGGGAGCTTTCTTT.

This chain uses TRBV28 with TRBJ2-1, with TRBD1 identical over 7 bases. V shed 7 bases and J 3 bases; nucleotides not matched to a gene: 18. The V gene's germline CDR1 is MDHEN and CDR2 SYDVKM. The CDR3 contains 18 residues. CDR3 residues: CASTVGGGERGLYNEQFF. In DNA form, the CDR3 reads TGTGCCAGCACCGTAGGCGGCGGCGAGAGGGGGCTCTACAATGAGCAGTTCTTC.